A single sample is the source of the 18 T cell receptor beta chains below, sequenced in a study of neurological immune-mediated disorders. TCRdb re-called the 5' RACE reads through MiXCR, storing one row per CDR3 protein. The data contain more than 30,000 distinct CDR3 sequences, 13% of them singletons. Time point: technical triplicate 2. Sample: CD4+ T cells from blood. These receptors were taken from a female donor with HTLV-1-associated myelopathy (HAM/TSP).

In its sample, this clonotype was seen many times. The chain links TRBV5-4 to TRBJ1-1; 7 nucleotides line up with TRBD1. This CDR3 has 17 amino acids. J was trimmed by 3 bases and V by 2 bases; bases with no gene match: 13. Germline CDR1 is SGHNT and CDR2 is YYREEE (reference sequence). CDR3 region: CASSFSPKTGRDTEAFF. DNA for the CDR3: TGTGCCAGCAGCTTTTCCCCTAAGACAGGGCGGGACACTGAAGCTTTCTTT.

In its sample, this clonotype was seen many times. The V and J genes are TRBV7-2 and TRBJ2-7; TRBD1 agrees at 9 bases. The J segment lost 6 bases and the V segment lost 3 bases, leaving 3 bases of the junction unmatched. CDR3 size: 13 residues. In germline, CDR1 is SGHTA, CDR2 FQGNSA. The CDR3 sequence is CASSLDRGFEQYF. The CDR3 region has the DNA TGTGCCAGCAGCTTGGACAGGGGATTCGAGCAGTACTTC.

This clonotype was found many times. This rearrangement joins TRBV5-1 to TRBJ1-5; weak D call: TRBD1 (6 bases). With 0 bases removed from V and 7 bases from J, the gap between germline ends came to 11 bases. CDR3 size: 14 residues. Germline CDR1 SGHRS, CDR2 YFSETQ. Here the CDR3 DNA reads TGCGCCAGCAGCTTGGGGGGGGCTGGCCAGCCCCAGCATTTT. It codes for CASSLGGAGQPQHF.

This clonotype has at least ten counts. The genes are TRBV7-9 and TRBJ2-5; possibly TRBD1 for D (6 bases). Trimming stripped 3 bases from V and 1 base from J, with 12 bases between. Germline CDR1 and CDR2: SEHNR and FQNEAQ (reference sequence). This CDR3 has 15 residues. The CDR3 sequence is CASSLDGGPQETQYF. CDR3 nucleotides: TGTGCCAGCAGCTTGGATGGGGGCCCCCAAGAGACCCAGTACTTC.

This clonotype was seen repeatedly, ten times or more. This chain links TRBV14 with TRBJ2-7; 10 bases are shared with TRBD1. Trimming removed 4 bases from V and 7 bases from J; junction bases left unmatched: 4. Germline values: CDR1 SGHDN, CDR2 FVKESK. The CDR3 covers 13 residues. CDR3 sequence reads: CASSPDRGREQYF. The DNA of the CDR3 is TGTGCCAGCAGCCCCGACAGGGGGCGAGAGCAGTACTTC.

In regard to this clonotype: Mismatch with germline at one junction end may stem from a read error. The V call is TRBV7-8, the J call TRBJ2-3, with D perhaps matching TRBD2 (5 bases). The CDR3 consists of 14 residues. The germline gives CDR1 SGHVS, CDR2 FQNEAQ. The CDR3 DNA follows: TGTGCCAGCATCTTAGTGAGGGCAGCAGATACGCAGTATTTT. The encoded protein is CASILVRAADTQYF. The full variable domain, its missing parts supplied by reference TRBV7-8 and TRBJ2-3, is GAGVSQSPRYKVAKRGQDVALRCDPISGHVSLFWYQQALGQGPEFLTYFQNEAQLDKSGLPSDRFFAERPEGSVSTLKIQRTQQEDSAVYLCASILVRAADTQYFGPGTRLTVL.

Many counts were recorded for this clonotype. The V and J genes are TRBV9 and TRBJ2-3; 9 bases fit TRBD2. With 0 bases clipped from V and 5 bases from J, the junction kept 10 bases outside the gene matches. The CDR3 runs 17 residues. Germline-derived CDR1 and CDR2 are SGDLS and YYNGEE. CDR3 DNA: TGTGCCAGCAGCGTAGAGGGCGCGGGAGGGCCGGGAGATACGCAGTATTTT. Translating it yields CASSVEGAGGPGDTQYF.

This clonotype was detected ten times or more. The chain recombines TRBV20-1 with TRBJ2-5; D is undetermined. The germline V and J ends were trimmed by 3 bases and 5 bases, with 13 bases remaining between them. The CDR3 is 13 amino acids. The germline V gene encodes CDR1 DFQATT and CDR2 SNEGSKA (reference sequence). CDR3 residues: CSASVDRSETQYF. DNA of the CDR3: TGCAGTGCTAGCGTCGATAGATCGGAGACCCAGTACTTC.

This clonotype was detected many times. The chain carries TRBV15 and TRBJ2-3; no firm D call. The CDR3 contains 14 residues. CDR1 and CDR2 (germline): LNHNV, YYDKDF (reference sequence). Trimming stripped 0 bases from V and 2 bases from J, with 6 bases between. The CDR3 sequence is CATSRDRNTDTQYF. Written as DNA, the CDR3 is TGTGCCACCAGCAGAGACAGAAACACAGATACGCAGTATTTT.

Ten or more counts support this clonotype. This chain connects TRBV10-3 to TRBJ2-1; D gene unclear. Looked up from germline, CDR1 is ENHRY and CDR2 is SYGVKD. V lost 2 bases and J lost 8, with 7 bases in between. The CDR3 sequence is 12 residues long. The CDR3 sequence is CAISETYDEQFF. CDR3 nucleotide sequence: TGTGCCATCAGTGAGACATACGATGAGCAGTTCTTC.

The V call is TRBV5-1, the J call TRBJ2-3; perhaps TRBD2 as D (6 bases). CDR1 and CDR2 from the germline V gene are SGHRS and YFSETQ. The CDR3 consists of 15 residues. This CDR3 reads CVSDRGLARTDTQYF. As DNA, the CDR3 is TGCGTCAGTGATCGGGGACTCGCTAGGACAGATACGCAGTATTTT.

This clonotype was recorded many times. The chain uses TRBV27 and TRBJ1-1; D unclear. This CDR3 spans 14 amino acids. Deletions cut 5 bases from V and 0 bases from J, with 10 bases between. The germline V gene has CDR1 MNHEY and CDR2 SMNVEV (reference sequence). The CDR3 sequence is CASSEPGLNTEAFF. The CDR3 DNA sequence: TGTGCCAGCAGTGAACCGGGCCTGAACACTGAAGCTTTCTTT.

Ten or more counts support this clonotype. The chain links TRBV20-1 to TRBJ2-7; D remains unclear. From germline, CDR1 is DFQATT and CDR2 SNEGSKA (reference sequence). The CDR3 totals 15 residues. Deletions cut 0 bases from V and 0 bases from J, with 12 bases between. The CDR3 protein is CSARDAAESSYEQYF. The CDR3 nucleotides read TGCAGTGCTAGAGATGCGGCAGAGAGCTCCTACGAGCAGTACTTC.

This clonotype was picked up many times. The chain combines TRBV4-1 with TRBJ1-2; 7 nucleotides match TRBD1. The ends lost 3 bases at V and 6 bases at J; junction bases unmatched: 13. CDR1 and CDR2 (germline): MGHRA, YSYEKL. The CDR3 consists of 16 residues. The chain's CDR3 is CASSHPISQGGHGYTF. CDR3 in DNA: TGCGCCAGCAGCCACCCAATTTCCCAGGGGGGTCATGGCTACACCTTC.

This clonotype was seen repeatedly, ten times or more. The chain employs TRBV30 and TRBJ2-6; TRBD1 matches 7 bases. There are 13 residues in the CDR3. CDR1 is GTSNPN and CDR2 is SVGIG in the germline V gene (reference sequence). The CDR3 spells CARDSSGANVLTF. The CDR3 DNA is TGTGCTAGGGACAGCTCTGGGGCCAACGTCCTGACTTTC.

By share of the sample, this clonotype is medium-sized. The gene calls are TRBV12-3 or TRBV12-4 and TRBJ1-1; D is unresolved. The germline V and J ends were trimmed by 2 bases and 7 bases, with 5 bases remaining between them. The CDR3 contains 11 residues. The CDR3 coding sequence is TGTGCCAGCAGTTTAAGAGGTGAAGCTTTCTTT. This gives the protein CASSLRGEAFF.

This clonotype was observed many times. The chain recombines TRBV7-8 with TRBJ2-3, with a tentative D call TRBD1 (5 bases). From germline, CDR1 is SGHVS and CDR2 FQNEAQ. The V end was cut by 5 bases, the J end by 1 base, with 16 bases between. This CDR3 comprises 16 residues. The CDR3 here is CASSRQGATRTDTQYF. The CDR3, as DNA: TGTGCCAGCAGCCGGCAAGGGGCCACCCGCACAGATACGCAGTATTTT.

This clonotype came up many times. The chain links TRBV3-1 to TRBJ2-7; 9 bases align to TRBD1. CDR1 is LGHDT, CDR2 YNNKEL, per germline (reference sequence). The CDR3 length is 15 residues. Trimming cost V 8 bases and J 2 bases; bases outside gene matches: 10. The CDR3 here is CASRRSGQGTYEQYF. CDR3 sequence (DNA): TGTGCCAGCCGGCGGTCGGGACAGGGAACCTACGAGCAGTACTTC.